This TCR beta chain stems from a study of shared clonotypes between healthy human individuals. Study-wide results and caveats: Only blood was sampled; tissue repertoires likely differ.

Each subset's genomic DNA was shared equally among a number of immunoSEQ plates. Some clones are missing from TCRdb's copy, which holds only in-frame ones; the method was immunoSEQ multiplex PCR. The sample gives some 500,000 clones, 90% to 97% of which show up once; roughly 0.06% is in the top ten. On this clone: Its antigen is still unknown.

The CDR3 contains 14 residues. Germline assignment: CDR1 MDHEN and CDR2 SYDVKM. V lost 7 bases, J lost 5 bases, and 12 bases lay in between. Healthy adults negative for HIV, lacking recent acute infections or vaccinations, served as donors. Specimen: naive CD4+ T cells sorted from blood. Specified subset: CD45RA+ positively selected. The TCR originated in a young woman in good health. The V gene is TRBV28, the J gene TRBJ1-6, with D perhaps TRBD1 (5 bases). This chain's CDR3 is CASTQRGDNSPLHF. The CDR3, as DNA: TGTGCCAGCACCCAGAGAGGGGATAATTCACCCCTCCACTTT.